This T cell receptor beta chain stems from a study of T cell responses to AZD1222 COVID-19 vaccine. About the study: Second-dose schedules of about 4 or about 12 weeks were combined.

Here immunoSEQ multiplex PCR was the method, and the copy in TCRdb shows in-frame clones only, minus some. The sample has 85,000 to 110,000 clones; about 92% are singletons. Germline V CDR1 and CDR2: MDHEN, SYDVKM. This CDR3 contains 17 residues. J gave up 4 bases and V 6 bases, and 16 bases lay outside the gene matches. In the case of this clone: Its antigen is not known.

The study, taken as a whole, reports: Regions left unmutated in variants are reportedly the target of nearly half of spike-specific TCRs. With dominance at 160-218 and 743-854, vaccine-associated CD4 TCRs spanned spike. Donors skewed white British and female; clonal diversity was possibly underestimated.

The chain links TRBV28 to TRBJ1-2, with TRBD1 matching over 8 bases. Source: peripheral blood, taken on day 0 of AZD1222 vaccination. The clonotype originates from an adult in good health. CDR3 residues: CASRPTKGTGLIYGYTF. CDR3 coding DNA: TGTGCCAGCAGGCCCACCAAAGGGACAGGACTAATCTATGGCTACACCTTC.